One TCR beta chain is described in this entry. The data were taken from a study of shared clonotypes between healthy human individuals. CDR3 length: 15 amino acids. Germline trimming cut 6 bases from V and 5 bases from J; bases unmatched to any gene: 11. CDR1 and CDR2 (germline): LGHNA, YNFKEQ. CD4+ cell separation produced CD45RA+ naive and CD45RA-negative memory subsets. Sequencing used immunoSEQ multiplex PCR; TCRdb keeps in-frame clones, though not all of them. The data contain approximately 2,300,000 clones, just under 95% of them seen just once; the ten biggest clones take up approximately 0.4%.

The source material was naive CD4+ T cells from PBMCs. Subset reported: CD45RA+ positively selected. The receptor was derived from a man between 18 and 35 years old in good health. Some clones in this sample may be carry-over from other donors' samples. The chain is built from TRBV4-2 and TRBJ2-7; 9 bases are shared with TRBD2. This CDR3 reads CASREPSGIANEQYF. For the CDR3, the DNA is TGTGCCAGCAGAGAACCTAGCGGGATAGCTAACGAGCAGTACTTC.